These 19 T cell receptor beta chains were sequenced from one sample in a study of post-analysis software for immune sequencing data. General study findings and limits: Compared with controls, patients had more of about five TRBV segments, including TRBV5-6, TRBV5-1 and TRBV20-1.

The TCR beta cDNA libraries carried unique molecular identifiers. TCRdb processed the PCR reads anew with MiXCR; each CDR3 protein has one entry. The sample has hundreds of thousands of distinct CDR3 sequences; approximately 60% are singletons. Their antigen targets remain unknown. Sequencing was done on a sample of blood. Receptor source: a girl aged 2-10 years with multiple sclerosis.

This chain connects TRBV6-1 to TRBJ2-6; the D gene is possibly TRBD1 (6 bases). The germline V and J ends were trimmed by 5 bases and 2 bases, with 19 bases remaining between them. The CDR3 is 18 amino acids. CDR1 and CDR2 (germline): MNHNS, SASEGT. CDR3 protein: CASSKPGQKSAGANVLTF. CDR3 nucleotides: TGTGCCAGCAGTAAACCGGGACAAAAGTCTGCTGGGGCCAACGTCCTGACTTTC.

The chain links TRBV4-2 to TRBJ1-2; D might be TRBD1 (6 bases). The ends were cut back, 1 base at V and 4 bases at J, with 13 bases in the middle. Looked up from germline, CDR1 is LGHNA and CDR2 is YNFKEQ. This CDR3 spans 15 amino acids. The CDR3 DNA reads as TGTGCCAGCAGCCAAGCTGGGGGCCAGGGCTATGGCTACACCTTC. Protein product: CASSQAGGQGYGYTF.

The rearrangement uses TRBV20-1 and TRBJ2-5; D gene ambiguous. Per germline, CDR1 DFQATT and CDR2 SNEGSKA (reference sequence). V gave up 1 base and J gave up 2 bases, with 11 bases separating them. This CDR3 comprises 14 residues. The CDR3 DNA reads as TGCAGTGCTAGAGTCTCGTTACTACAAGAGACCCAGTACTTC. It encodes CSARVSLLQETQYF.

The V gene is TRBV20-1, the J gene TRBJ2-3; D is unresolved. Deletions cut 6 bases from V and 3 bases from J, with 16 bases between. Per the germline V gene, CDR1 is DFQATT and CDR2 is SNEGSKA (reference sequence). The CDR3 loop spans 14 amino acids. CDR3 sequence: CSAQHEDMTDTQYF. Written as DNA, the CDR3 is TGCAGTGCCCAGCACGAGGATATGACAGATACGCAGTATTTT.

The CDR3 coding sequence is TGTGCCAGCAGCAACGGACAGGAAGGTATTCAGTACTTC. It is translated as CASSNGQEGIQYF. The V and J genes are TRBV7-2 and TRBJ2-4; 7 nucleotides line up with TRBD1. From germline, CDR1 is SGHTA and CDR2 FQGNSA. This CDR3 spans 13 amino acids. The trim removed 5 bases at V and 10 bases at J, leaving 8 bases unmatched.

V and J are TRBV7-9 and TRBJ2-1; 16 positions agree with TRBD2. The CDR3 length is 17 residues. Germline trimming cut 5 bases from V and 3 bases from J; bases unmatched to any gene: 4. Germline CDR1 SEHNR, CDR2 FQNEAQ (reference sequence). CDR3 in amino acids: CASSQGLAGGLYNEQFF. In nucleotides, the CDR3 is TGTGCCAGCAGCCAGGGACTAGCGGGAGGGCTCTACAATGAGCAGTTCTTC.

This chain joins TRBV5-4 and TRBJ2-3; TRBD2 agrees at 8 bases. V shed 5 bases and J 6 bases; nucleotides not matched to a gene: 11. CDR3 length: 15 amino acids. Per germline, CDR1 SGHNT and CDR2 YYREEE (reference sequence). CDR3 residues: CASSSKREMEDTQYF. CDR3 nucleotides: TGTGCCAGCAGTTCCAAGCGGGAGATGGAGGATACGCAGTATTTT.

This clonotype is a singleton in its sample. The chain has TRBV6-5 and TRBJ2-7; 13 bases are a match to TRBD2. The V gene's germline CDR1 is MNHEY and CDR2 SVGAGI. The CDR3 has 20 residues. V shed 2 bases and J 2 bases; nucleotides not matched to a gene: 15. The CDR3 bases are TGTGCCAGCAGTTACGCAACACCCGTGGGACTAGCGGGGATAACCTACGAGCAGTACTTC. Amino acid sequence: CASSYATPVGLAGITYEQYF.

The chain recombines TRBV18 with TRBJ1-1, with D perhaps matching TRBD1 (6 bases). V lost 2 bases to trimming and J lost 0 bases, with 10 bases between them. The CDR3 totals 15 residues. Germline loops: CDR1 KGHSH, CDR2 LQKENI. In DNA, the CDR3 is TGTGCCAGCTCACCAGGACAGAGCATGAACACTGAAGCTTTCTTT. Protein: CASSPGQSMNTEAFF.

This chain joins TRBV10-3 and TRBJ1-4; no definite D call. CDR3 size: 12 residues. Trimming cost V 11 bases and J 0 bases, with 7 bases left between them. Per germline, CDR1 ENHRY and CDR2 SYGVKD. In DNA form, the CDR3 reads TGTGCCGTTCGAACAACTAATGAAAAACTGTTTTTT. Translation: CAVRTTNEKLFF.

This clonotype was detected only once. V and J are TRBV5-4 and TRBJ2-1; D may be TRBD1 (5 bases). Germline CDR1 reads SGHNT; CDR2 reads YYREEE (reference sequence). This CDR3 is 14 amino acids long. The V end was cut by 4 bases, the J end by 6 bases, with 14 bases between. Here the CDR3 DNA reads TGTGCCAGCAGCCCCAGGGTGCAGGGCAATGAGCAGTTCTTC. It specifies CASSPRVQGNEQFF.

The chain joins TRBV27 to TRBJ2-5, with 9 nucleotides matching TRBD2. After removal of 3 bases from V and 5 bases from J, the junction contained 16 bases not matched to a gene. This CDR3 is built from 18 residues. Germline-derived CDR1 and CDR2 are MNHEY and SMNVEV (reference sequence). CDR3 protein: CASSFLSIRGGAYETQYF. CDR3 bases: TGTGCCAGCAGTTTCCTGTCTATACGCGGGGGGGCCTATGAGACCCAGTACTTC.

The V gene is TRBV5-4, the J gene TRBJ2-4, with 13 bases that match TRBD2. The J call is uncertain, as TRBJ2-7 better fits the DNA end. This CDR3 contains 16 residues. Germline lookup yields CDR1 SGHNT and CDR2 YYREEE (reference sequence). In nucleotides, the CDR3 is TGTGCCAGCAGCCTCCGGACTAGCGGGAGCCCCCCCGAGCAGTACTTC. Its translation: CASSLRTSGSPPEQYF.

There are many counts of this clonotype. The CDR3 loop is CASSVYEQYF. Written as DNA, the CDR3 is TGTGCCAGCAGCGTCTACGAGCAGTACTTC. The genes are TRBV7-2 and TRBJ2-7; no reliable D call. CDR1 is SGHTA, CDR2 FQGNSA, per germline. The CDR3 spans 10 residues. The V end was cut by 5 bases, the J end by 3 bases, with 2 bases between.

This clonotype showed up just a few times. The chain has TRBV20-1 and TRBJ2-1; D gene uncertain. Germline V gene sequence: CDR1 DFQATT, CDR2 SNEGSKA (reference sequence). The V end lost 1 base, the J end lost 8 bases, and 12 bases lay between the germline ends. The CDR3 sequence is 13 residues long. The CDR3 nucleotides are TGCAGTGCTAGAGTGTCAGGAGCTCATGAGCAGTTCTTC. Its translation is CSARVSGAHEQFF.

J is TRBJ2-3 and V is TRBV20-1, with TRBD1 as a possible D gene (6 bases). CDR3 length: 13 residues. The V end lost 4 bases, the J end lost 5 bases, and 13 bases lay between the germline ends. The germline V gene encodes CDR1 DFQATT and CDR2 SNEGSKA (reference sequence). CDR3 loop: CSANRLQGDTQYF. CDR3 nucleotides: TGCAGTGCTAATCGGTTACAGGGAGATACGCAGTATTTT.

V is TRBV10-2 and J is TRBJ2-1; either TRBD1 or TRBD2 may fit D (7 bases each). The V gene's germline CDR1 is WSHSY and CDR2 SAAADI. The V and J ends lost 3 bases and 6 bases respectively, with 15 bases between them. CDR3 size: 15 residues. The CDR3 DNA is TGCGCCAGCAGTGACGCCAGGGGGGGTTCCAATGAGCAGTTCTTC. Its protein is CASSDARGGSNEQFF.

The CDR3 loop is CSASPRVQETQYF. In nucleotides, the CDR3 is TGCAGTGCTAGCCCCAGGGTGCAAGAGACCCAGTACTTC. The chain recombines TRBV20-1 with TRBJ2-5, with D possibly being TRBD1 (5 bases). CDR3 length: 13 residues. Germline V lookup: CDR1 DFQATT, CDR2 SNEGSKA (reference sequence). The V and J ends lost 3 bases and 2 bases respectively, with 10 bases between them.

The V gene is TRBV18, the J gene TRBJ1-6; D unresolved. The CDR3 totals 12 residues. Germline loops: CDR1 KGHSH, CDR2 LQKENI. Trimming shortened V by 1 base and J by 8 bases, and 3 bases separated the two germline ends. Here the CDR3 reads CASSPQDSPLHF. CDR3 coding DNA: TGTGCCAGCTCACCACAGGATTCACCCCTCCACTTT.